The rows below give T cell receptor beta chains drawn from one sample of a study of cytomegalovirus exposure and HLA in healthy donors. Only in-frame clones appear in the TCRdb table, and some are missing; sequencing was by immunoSEQ multiplex PCR. The table has about 130,000 clones, approximately 89% seen once. The sequenced material came from PBMCs. The receptors originated from a woman aged 25 to 45 in good health and CMV-seropositive. Both conserved end residues are part of each CDR3. D genes are given only for firm matches. Clone size, where shown, is once, few, many, or a class for clones that have expanded.

j_call | d_call | cdr3_length | clone_size | v_call | cdr3_nt | cdr3_aa
TRBJ1-2 | TRBD1 | 16 | - | TRBV7-7 | TGTGCCAGCAGCCAGGGGGACAGGATAAGCTCCTATGGCTACACCTTC | CASSQGDRISSYGYTF
TRBJ2-1 | - | 15 | - | TRBV6-1 | TGTGCCAGCCCGGCGCGAGGTGGCTCCTACAATGAGCAGTTCTTC | CASPARGGSYNEQFF
TRBJ2-7 | - | 12 | - | TRBV7-9 | TGTGCCAGCAGCCTCAGGGGCCACGAGCAGTACTTC | CASSLRGHEQYF
TRBJ2-4 | TRBD2 | 16 | - | TRBV4-2 | TGTGCCAGCAGCCAAGATACTAGCGGGGGGGCAAACATTCAGTACTTC | CASSQDTSGGANIQYF
TRBJ1-3 | TRBD1 | 18 | once | TRBV28 | TGTGCCAGCAGTTTGGGATCCGGACAGGGAAGGTCGGGAAACACCATATATTTT | CASSLGSGQGRSGNTIYF
TRBJ2-7 | - | 15 | - | TRBV4-2 | TGTGCCAGCAGCCAAGGCTTGACATCAACCTACGAGCAGTACTTC | CASSQGLTSTYEQYF
TRBJ1-1 | - | 15 | - | TRBV19 | TGTGCCAGTAGTATTGGAGGGGCTCTGAACACTGAAGCTTTCTTT | CASSIGGALNTEAFF
TRBJ2-2 | - | 14 | - | TRBV15 | TGTGCCACCAGCAGGGTTCGGGACACCGGGGAGCTGTTTTTT | CATSRVRDTGELFF
TRBJ2-7 | - | 14 | - | TRBV2 | TGTGCCAGCAGTGTCTCGTTCAGTAACTACGAGCAGTACTTC | CASSVSFSNYEQYF
TRBJ1-1 | - | 15 | - | TRBV25-1 | TGTGCCAGCAGTGAATGGGGGGGTAGGAGGACTGAAGCTTTCTTT | CASSEWGGRRTEAFF
TRBJ1-1 | - | 14 | - | TRBV5-1 | TGCGCCAGCAGCTTGGGGGCTGGGAACACTGAAGCTTTCTTT | CASSLGAGNTEAFF
TRBJ1-1 | - | 13 | - | TRBV30 | TGTGCCTGGAGTTACACAGCGAACACTGAAGCTTTCTTT | CAWSYTANTEAFF
TRBJ1-2 | TRBD1 | 14 | - | TRBV9 | TGTGCCAGCAGCGTGGACAGGCATCCCTATGGCTACACCTTC | CASSVDRHPYGYTF
TRBJ1-1 | TRBD1 | 14 | - | TRBV2 | TGTGCCAGCAGTGTTAGGGGACAGGGTGGTGAAGCTTTCTTT | CASSVRGQGGEAFF
TRBJ1-1 | TRBD1 | 14 | - | TRBV7-6 | TGTGCCAGCAGCCAGCGGACAGGGGGCACTGAAGCTTTCTTT | CASSQRTGGTEAFF
TRBJ1-5 | - | 15 | - | TRBV27 | TGTGCCAGCAGTTTCCTTAGGGAGGAGGGACAGCCCCAGCATTTT | CASSFLREEGQPQHF